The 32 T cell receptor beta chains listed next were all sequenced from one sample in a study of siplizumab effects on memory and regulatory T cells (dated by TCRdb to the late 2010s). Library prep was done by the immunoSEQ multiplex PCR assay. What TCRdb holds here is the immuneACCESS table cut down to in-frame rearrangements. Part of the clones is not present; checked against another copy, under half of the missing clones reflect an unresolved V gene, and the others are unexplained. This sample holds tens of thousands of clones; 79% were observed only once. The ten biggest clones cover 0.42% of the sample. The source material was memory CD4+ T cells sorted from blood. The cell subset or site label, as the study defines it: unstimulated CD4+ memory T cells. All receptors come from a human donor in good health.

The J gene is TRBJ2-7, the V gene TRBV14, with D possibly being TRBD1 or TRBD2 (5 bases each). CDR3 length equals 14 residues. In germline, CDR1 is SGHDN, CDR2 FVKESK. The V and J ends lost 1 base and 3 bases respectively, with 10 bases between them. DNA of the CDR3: TGTGCCAGCAGCCAAGCGGGACCTTACTACGAGCAGTACTTC. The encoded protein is CASSQAGPYYEQYF.

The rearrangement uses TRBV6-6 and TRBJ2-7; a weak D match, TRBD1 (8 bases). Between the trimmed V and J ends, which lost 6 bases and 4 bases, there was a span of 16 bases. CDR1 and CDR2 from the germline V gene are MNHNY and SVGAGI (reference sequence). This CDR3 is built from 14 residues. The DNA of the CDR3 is TGTGCCAGCAGCCGGACAGGGACTAATTACGAGCAGTACTTC. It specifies CASSRTGTNYEQYF.

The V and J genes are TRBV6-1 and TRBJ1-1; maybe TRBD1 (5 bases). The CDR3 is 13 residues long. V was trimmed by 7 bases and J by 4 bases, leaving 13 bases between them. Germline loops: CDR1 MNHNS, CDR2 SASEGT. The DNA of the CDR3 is TGTGCCAGCACCCGAGGAGGGGTCACTGAAGCTTTCTTT. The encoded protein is CASTRGGVTEAFF.

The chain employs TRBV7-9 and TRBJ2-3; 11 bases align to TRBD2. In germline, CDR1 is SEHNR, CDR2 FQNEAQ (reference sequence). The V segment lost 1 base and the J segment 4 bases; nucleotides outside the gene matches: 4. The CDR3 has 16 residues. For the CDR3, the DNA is TGTGCCAGCAGCTTAGTGAGTAGCGGGGGGGCAGATACGCAGTATTTT. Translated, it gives CASSLVSSGGADTQYF.

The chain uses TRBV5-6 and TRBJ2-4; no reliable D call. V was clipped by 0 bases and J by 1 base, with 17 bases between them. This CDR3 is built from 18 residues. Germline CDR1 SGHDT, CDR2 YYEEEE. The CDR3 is CASSLGRLLNLAKNIQYF. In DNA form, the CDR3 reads TGTGCCAGCAGCTTGGGCCGACTGTTAAACTTGGCCAAAAACATTCAGTACTTC.

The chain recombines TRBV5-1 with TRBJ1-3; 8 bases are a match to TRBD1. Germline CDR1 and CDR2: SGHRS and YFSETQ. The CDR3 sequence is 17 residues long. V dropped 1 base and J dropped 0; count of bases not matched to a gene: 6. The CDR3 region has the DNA TGCGCCAGCAGCTTGTCGTCAGGGGGCTTCTCTGGAAACACCATATATTTT. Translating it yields CASSLSSGGFSGNTIYF. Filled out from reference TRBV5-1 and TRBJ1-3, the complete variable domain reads KAGVTQTPRYLIKTRGQQVTLSCSPISGHRSVSWYQQTPGQGLQFLFEYFSETQRNKGNFPGRFSGRQFSNSRSEMNVSTLELGDSALYLCASSLSSGGFSGNTIYFGEGSWLTVV.

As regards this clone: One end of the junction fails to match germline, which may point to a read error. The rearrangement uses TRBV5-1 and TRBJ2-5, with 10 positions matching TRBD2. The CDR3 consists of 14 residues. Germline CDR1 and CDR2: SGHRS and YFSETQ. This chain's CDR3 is CASRPLAGEETQYF. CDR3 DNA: TGTGCCAGCAGACCGCTAGCGGGGGAAGAGACCCAGTACTTC.

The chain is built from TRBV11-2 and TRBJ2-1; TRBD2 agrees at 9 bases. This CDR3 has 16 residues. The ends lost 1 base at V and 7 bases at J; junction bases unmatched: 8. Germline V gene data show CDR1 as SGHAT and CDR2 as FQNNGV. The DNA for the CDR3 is TGTGCCAGCAGCTTAGTCTTGCTAGCGGGGCCAAATGAGCAGTTCTTC. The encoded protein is CASSLVLLAGPNEQFF.

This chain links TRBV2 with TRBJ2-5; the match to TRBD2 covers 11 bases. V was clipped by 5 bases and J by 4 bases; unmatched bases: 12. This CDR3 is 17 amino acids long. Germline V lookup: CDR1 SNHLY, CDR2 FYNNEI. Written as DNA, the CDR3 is TGTGCCAGCAGTTTTCGACTAGCGGGGACGGGCAGAGAGACCCAGTACTTC. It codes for CASSFRLAGTGRETQYF.

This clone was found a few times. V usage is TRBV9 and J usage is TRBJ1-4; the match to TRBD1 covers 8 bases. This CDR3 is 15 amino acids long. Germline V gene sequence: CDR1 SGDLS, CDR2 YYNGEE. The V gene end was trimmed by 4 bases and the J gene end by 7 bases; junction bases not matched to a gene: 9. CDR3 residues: CASSRLTGVGEKLFF. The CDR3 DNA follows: TGTGCCAGCAGCAGATTGACAGGGGTGGGTGAAAAACTGTTTTTT.

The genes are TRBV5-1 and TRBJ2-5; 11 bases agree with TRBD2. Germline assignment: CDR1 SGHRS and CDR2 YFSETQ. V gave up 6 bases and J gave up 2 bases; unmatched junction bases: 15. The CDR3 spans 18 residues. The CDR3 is CASTLKPLAGGSQETQYF. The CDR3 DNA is TGCGCCAGCACCCTTAAGCCCCTAGCGGGAGGTTCTCAAGAGACCCAGTACTTC.

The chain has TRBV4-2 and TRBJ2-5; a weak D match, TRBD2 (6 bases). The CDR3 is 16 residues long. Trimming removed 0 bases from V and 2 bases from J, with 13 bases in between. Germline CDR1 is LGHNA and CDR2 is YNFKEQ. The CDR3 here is CASSQESRGPQETQYF. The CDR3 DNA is TGTGCCAGCAGCCAAGAATCGCGGGGACCTCAAGAGACCCAGTACTTC.

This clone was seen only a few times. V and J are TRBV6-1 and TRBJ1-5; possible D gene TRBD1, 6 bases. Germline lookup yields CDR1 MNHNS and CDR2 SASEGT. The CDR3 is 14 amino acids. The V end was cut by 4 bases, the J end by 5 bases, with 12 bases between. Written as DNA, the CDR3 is TGTGCCAGCAGTGCCCGGACAGCCGATCAGCCCCAGCATTTT. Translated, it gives CASSARTADQPQHF.

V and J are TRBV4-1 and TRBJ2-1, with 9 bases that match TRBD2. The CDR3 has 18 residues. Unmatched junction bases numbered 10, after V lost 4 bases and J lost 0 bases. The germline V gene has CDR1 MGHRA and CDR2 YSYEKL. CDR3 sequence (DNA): TGCGCCAGCAGCCGGGTTAGTAGCGGGGGCGTCTCCTACAATGAGCAGTTCTTC. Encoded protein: CASSRVSSGGVSYNEQFF.

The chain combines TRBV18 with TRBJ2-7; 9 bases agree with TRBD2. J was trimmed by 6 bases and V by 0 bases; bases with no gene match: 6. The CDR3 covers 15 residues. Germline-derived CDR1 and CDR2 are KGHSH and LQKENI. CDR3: CASSPPKSGGSEQYF. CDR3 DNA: TGTGCCAGCTCACCACCGAAGAGCGGGGGGTCCGAGCAGTACTTC.

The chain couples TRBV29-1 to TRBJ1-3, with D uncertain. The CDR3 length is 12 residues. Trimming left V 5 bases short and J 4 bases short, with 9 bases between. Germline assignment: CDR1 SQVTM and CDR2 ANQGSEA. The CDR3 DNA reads TGCAGCGTTCCTGGACCGGGAAACACCATATATTTT. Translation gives CSVPGPGNTIYF.

DNA of the CDR3: TGTGCCAGCAGCTTAGATGGGGCCGGCCTGAGCTCCTATAATTCACCCCTCCACTTT. Protein sequence: CASSLDGAGLSSYNSPLHF. This chain joins TRBV7-8 and TRBJ1-6, with a tentative D call TRBD1 (5 bases). The germline gives CDR1 SGHVS, CDR2 FQNEAQ. This CDR3 has 19 amino acids. The ends were cut back, 1 base at V and 0 bases at J, with 16 bases in the middle.

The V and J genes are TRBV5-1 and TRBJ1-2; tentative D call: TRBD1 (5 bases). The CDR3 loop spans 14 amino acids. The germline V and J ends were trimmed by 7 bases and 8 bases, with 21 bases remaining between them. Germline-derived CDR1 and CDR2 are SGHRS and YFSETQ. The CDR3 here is CASGAPDGAGGYTF. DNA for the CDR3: TGCGCCAGCGGGGCCCCCGACGGGGCAGGGGGCTACACCTTC.

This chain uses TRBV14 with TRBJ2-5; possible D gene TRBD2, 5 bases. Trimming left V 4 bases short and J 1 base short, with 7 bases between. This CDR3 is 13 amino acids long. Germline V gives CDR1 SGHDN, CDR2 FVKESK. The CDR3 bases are TGTGCCAGCAGCCCGGGGATCCAAGAGACCCAGTACTTC. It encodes CASSPGIQETQYF.

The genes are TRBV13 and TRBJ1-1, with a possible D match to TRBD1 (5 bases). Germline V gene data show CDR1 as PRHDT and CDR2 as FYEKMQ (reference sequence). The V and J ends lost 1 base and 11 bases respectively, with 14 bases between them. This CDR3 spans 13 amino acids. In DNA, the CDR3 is TGTGCCAGCAGCTTAGACAGGATACAGGAGGCTTTCTTT. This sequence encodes CASSLDRIQEAFF.

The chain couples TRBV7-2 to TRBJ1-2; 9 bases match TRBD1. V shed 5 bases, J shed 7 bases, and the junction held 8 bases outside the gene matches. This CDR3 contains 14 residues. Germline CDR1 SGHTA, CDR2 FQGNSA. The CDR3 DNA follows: TGTGCCAGCAGCACCACAGGGGGCGCCCGTGGCTACACCTTC. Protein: CASSTTGGARGYTF.

The chain's CDR3 is CASSLDLRDTQYF. Written as DNA, the CDR3 is TGCGCCAGCAGCTTGGACCTACGGGATACGCAGTATTTT. The V gene is TRBV5-1, the J gene TRBJ2-3; D not certain. Germline V CDR1 and CDR2: SGHRS, YFSETQ. The CDR3 covers 13 residues. V shed 0 bases and J shed 6 bases, with 8 bases lying between them.

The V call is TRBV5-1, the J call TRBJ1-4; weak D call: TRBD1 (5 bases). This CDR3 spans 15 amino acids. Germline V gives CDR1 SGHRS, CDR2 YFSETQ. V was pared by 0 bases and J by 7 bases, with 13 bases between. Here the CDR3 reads CASSLVGGGGEKLFF. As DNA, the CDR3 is TGCGCCAGCAGCTTGGTGGGGGGAGGAGGTGAAAAACTGTTTTTT.

The CDR3 DNA is TGTGCCAGCATGCGGGACCCCTCTGGAAACACCATATATTTT. It yields the protein CASMRDPSGNTIYF. The chain carries TRBV2 and TRBJ1-3; D is possibly TRBD1 (5 bases). The CDR3 contains 14 residues. From germline, CDR1 is SNHLY and CDR2 FYNNEI. The V end was cut by 7 bases, the J end by 0 bases, with 10 bases between.

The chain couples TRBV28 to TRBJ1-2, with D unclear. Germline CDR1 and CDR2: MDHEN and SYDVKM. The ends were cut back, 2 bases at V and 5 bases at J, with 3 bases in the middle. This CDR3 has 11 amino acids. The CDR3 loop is CASSLEYGYTF. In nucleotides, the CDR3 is TGTGCCAGCAGTTTAGAGTATGGCTACACCTTC.

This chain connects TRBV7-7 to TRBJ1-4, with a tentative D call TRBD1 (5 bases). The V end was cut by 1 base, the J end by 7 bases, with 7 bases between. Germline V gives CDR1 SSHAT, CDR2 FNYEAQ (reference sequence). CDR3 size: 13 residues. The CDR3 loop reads CASSLGQGEKLFF. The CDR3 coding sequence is TGTGCCAGCAGCTTAGGTCAGGGTGAAAAACTGTTTTTT.

The CDR3 DNA reads as TGTGCCAGCAGTGTATTAGTGAAGGGGGATGCGCAGTATTTT. This sequence encodes CASSVLVKGDAQYF. The V call is TRBV6-1, the J call TRBJ2-3, with D possibly TRBD1 on 6 matching bases. CDR1 and CDR2 from the germline V gene are MNHNS and SASEGT. Trimming took off 4 bases at V and 10 bases at J, with 18 bases between the two ends. The length of the CDR3 is 14 residues.

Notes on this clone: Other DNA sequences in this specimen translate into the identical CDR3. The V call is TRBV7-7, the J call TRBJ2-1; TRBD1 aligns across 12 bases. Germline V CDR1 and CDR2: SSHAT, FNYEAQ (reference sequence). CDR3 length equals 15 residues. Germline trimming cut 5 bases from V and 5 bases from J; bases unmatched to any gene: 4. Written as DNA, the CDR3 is TGTGCCAGCAGCCCCGGGACAGGGGGCAACAATGAGCAGTTCTTC. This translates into CASSPGTGGNNEQFF. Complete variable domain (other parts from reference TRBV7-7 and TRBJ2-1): GAGVSQSPRYKVTKRGQDVTLRCDPISSHATLYWYQQALGQGPEFLTYFNYEAQPDKSGLPSDRFSAERPEGSISTLTIQRTEQRDSAMYRCASSPGTGGNNEQFFGPGTRLTVL.

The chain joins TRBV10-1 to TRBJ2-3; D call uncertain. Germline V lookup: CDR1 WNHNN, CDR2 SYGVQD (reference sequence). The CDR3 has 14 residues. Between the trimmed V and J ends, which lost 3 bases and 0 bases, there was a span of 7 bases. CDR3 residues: CASSETASTDTQYF. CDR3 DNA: TGCGCCAGCAGTGAAACAGCCAGCACAGATACGCAGTATTTT.

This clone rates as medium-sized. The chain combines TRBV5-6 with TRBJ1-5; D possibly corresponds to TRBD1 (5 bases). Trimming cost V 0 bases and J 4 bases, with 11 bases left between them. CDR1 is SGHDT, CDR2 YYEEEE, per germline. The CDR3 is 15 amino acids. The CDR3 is CASSLGGFRNQPQHF. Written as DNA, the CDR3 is TGTGCCAGCAGCTTGGGGGGGTTCCGGAATCAGCCCCAGCATTTT.

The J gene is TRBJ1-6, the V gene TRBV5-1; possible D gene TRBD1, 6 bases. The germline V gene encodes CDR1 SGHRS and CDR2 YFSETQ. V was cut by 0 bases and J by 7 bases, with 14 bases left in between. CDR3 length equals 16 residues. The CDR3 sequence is CASSLEAGGGNSPLHF. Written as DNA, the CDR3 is TGCGCCAGCAGCTTGGAAGCTGGAGGGGGGAATTCACCCCTCCACTTT.

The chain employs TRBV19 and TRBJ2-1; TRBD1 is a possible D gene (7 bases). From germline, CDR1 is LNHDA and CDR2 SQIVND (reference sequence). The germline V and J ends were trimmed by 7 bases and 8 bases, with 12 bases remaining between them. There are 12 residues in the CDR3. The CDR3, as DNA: TGTGCCAGTACCCCAGGGGGGCATGAGCAGTTCTTC. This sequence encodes CASTPGGHEQFF.